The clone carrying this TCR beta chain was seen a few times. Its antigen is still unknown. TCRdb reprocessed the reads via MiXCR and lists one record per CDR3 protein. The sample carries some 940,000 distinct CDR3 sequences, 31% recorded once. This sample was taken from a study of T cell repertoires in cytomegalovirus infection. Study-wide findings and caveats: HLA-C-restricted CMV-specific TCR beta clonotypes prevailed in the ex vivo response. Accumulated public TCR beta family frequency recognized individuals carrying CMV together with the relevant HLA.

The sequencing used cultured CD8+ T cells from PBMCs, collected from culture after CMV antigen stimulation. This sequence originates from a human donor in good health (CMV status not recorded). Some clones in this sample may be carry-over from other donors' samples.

CDR3 in amino acids: CASSDWTGALRAEQFF. The CDR3 DNA sequence: TGTGCCAGCAGTGACTGGACAGGGGCCCTGAGGGCTGAGCAGTTCTTC. This rearrangement joins TRBV6-1 to TRBJ2-1; 9 bases line up with TRBD1. After removal of 3 bases from V and 9 bases from J, the junction contained 12 bases not matched to a gene. This CDR3 has 16 residues. Per germline, CDR1 MNHNS and CDR2 SASEGT.